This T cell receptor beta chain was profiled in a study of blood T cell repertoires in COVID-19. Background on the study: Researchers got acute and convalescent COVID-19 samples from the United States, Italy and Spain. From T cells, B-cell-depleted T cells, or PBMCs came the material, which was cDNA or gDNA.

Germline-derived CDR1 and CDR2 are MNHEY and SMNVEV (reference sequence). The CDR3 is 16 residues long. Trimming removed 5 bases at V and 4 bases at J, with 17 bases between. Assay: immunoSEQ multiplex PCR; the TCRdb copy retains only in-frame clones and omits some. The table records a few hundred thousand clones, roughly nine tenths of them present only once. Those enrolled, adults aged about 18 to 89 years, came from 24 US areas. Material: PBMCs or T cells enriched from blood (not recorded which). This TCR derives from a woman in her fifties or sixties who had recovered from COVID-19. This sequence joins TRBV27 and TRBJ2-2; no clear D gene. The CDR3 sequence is CASSAQPLLSTGELFF. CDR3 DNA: TGTGCCAGCAGTGCCCAGCCCCTACTAAGCACCGGGGAGCTGTTTTTT.